The rows below give T cell receptor beta chains drawn from one sample of a study of CD8 T cells in ankylosing spondylitis. TCRdb called the 5' RACE reads again in MiXCR, with one record for every CDR3 protein. This table holds about 130,000 distinct CDR3 sequences, roughly 6.6% found once. Sequencing was done on a sample of blood, either unsorted or a sorted T cell fraction (not recorded which). Source of these receptors: a male donor with ankylosing spondylitis or in good health (not recorded which). The CDR3 runs from the conserved cysteine through the conserved F or W. A D gene is named only where the DNA matches it firmly. Clone size is given for some rows only: seen once, a few or many times, or a class if the clone is expanded.

>many|TRBJ1-2|TRBV14|-
CASSQGGANIGTYGYTF
TGTGCCAGCAGCCAAGGTGGTGCGAACATAGGGACCTATGGCTACACCTTC
>many|TRBJ1-4|TRBV28|-
CATAPPNEKLFF
TGTGCCACCGCGCCCCCGAATGAAAAACTGTTTTTT
>-|TRBJ2-1|TRBV12-3/TRBV12-4|TRBD2
CASSFTWTSGTHNEQFF
TGTGCCAGCAGTTTTACCTGGACTAGCGGGACGCACAATGAGCAGTTCTTC
>many|TRBJ2-7|TRBV2|-
CASSFSGDADQYF
TGTGCCAGCAGTTTCTCAGGGGATGCTGATCAGTACTTC
>many|TRBJ2-7|TRBV25-1|TRBD1
CASSSRGPVEQYF
TGTGCCAGCAGCTCCAGGGGGCCGGTCGAGCAGTACTTC
>many|TRBJ2-1|TRBV7-9|-
CASSSRIGDNEQFF
TGTGCCAGCAGTTCCCGCATCGGGGACAATGAGCAGTTCTTC
>many|TRBJ2-2|TRBV7-9|-
CASPLAGPWGNTGELFF
TGTGCCAGCCCCCTCGCAGGCCCATGGGGGAACACCGGGGAGCTGTTTTTT
>many|TRBJ2-1|TRBV27|TRBD2
CASSFSGRANEQFF
TGTGCCAGCAGTTTTAGCGGGAGGGCCAACGAGCAGTTCTTC
>many|TRBJ1-3|TRBV20-1|-
CSAREFGDSGNTIYF
TGCAGTGCTAGAGAGTTTGGCGACTCTGGAAACACCATATATTTT
>many|TRBJ2-3|TRBV5-1|-
CASRLGADTQYF
TGCGCCAGCAGACTGGGAGCAGATACGCAGTATTTT
>-|TRBJ2-3|TRBV7-2|TRBD2
CASWGTGRGGTDTQYF
TGTGCCAGCTGGGGGACTGGGCGGGGGGGCACAGATACGCAGTATTTT
>many|TRBJ2-7|TRBV5-1|-
CASSFQPVQGYEQYF
TGCGCCAGCAGCTTTCAGCCGGTACAGGGCTACGAGCAGTACTTC
>many|TRBJ2-7|TRBV6-5|-
CASSYQTELSYEQYF
TGTGCCAGCAGTTACCAGACAGAGCTCTCCTACGAGCAGTACTTC
>many|TRBJ2-7|TRBV30|TRBD1
CAWSVDREYEQYF
TGTGCCTGGAGTGTGGACAGGGAATACGAGCAGTACTTC
>many|TRBJ2-1|TRBV6-1|-
CATSRASRSYNEQFF
TGTGCCACCTCTAGGGCCAGCCGGAGCTACAATGAGCAGTTCTTC
>-|TRBJ2-7|TRBV30|-
CAWSVEGLRKSYEQYF
TGTGCCTGGAGTGTAGAAGGTCTCAGAAAATCCTACGAGCAGTACTTC
>many|TRBJ1-5|TRBV5-1|-
CASSLAPGEGGQPQHF
TGCGCCAGCAGCTTGGCCCCAGGGGAAGGGGGTCAGCCCCAGCATTTT
>many|TRBJ2-7|TRBV7-9|-
CASSLWDLTYEQYF
TGTGCCAGCAGCTTATGGGACCTTACCTACGAGCAGTACTTC
>many|TRBJ2-5|TRBV10-3|-
CAISEGQEGGRETQYF
TGTGCCATCAGTGAGGGCCAGGAGGGGGGCAGAGAGACCCAGTACTTC
>many|TRBJ2-2|TRBV14|-
CASSQGEEAYRTGELFF
TGTGCCAGCAGCCAAGGGGAGGAGGCCTATCGGACCGGGGAGCTGTTTTTT
>many|TRBJ1-1|TRBV20-1|-
CSALPGLNTEAFF
TGCAGTGCTTTACCGGGACTTAACACTGAAGCTTTCTTT
>many|TRBJ2-1|TRBV9|-
CASSVGLRTYNEQFF
TGTGCCAGCAGCGTAGGCCTGCGGACCTACAATGAGCAGTTCTTC
>many|TRBJ2-7|TRBV20-1|-
CSAAESDYEQYF
TGCAGTGCTGCCGAGTCGGATTACGAGCAGTACTTC
>many|TRBJ2-3|TRBV11-3|-
CASSLEGRRSDTQYF
TGTGCCAGCAGCTTAGAAGGCAGAAGGAGTGATACGCAGTATTTT
>many|TRBJ2-7|TRBV5-1|TRBD2
CASSTGLVRTRDYEQYF
TGCGCCAGCAGCACCGGACTAGTCCGAACGAGGGACTACGAGCAGTACTTC
>many|TRBJ2-5|TRBV5-6|TRBD2
CASRRETSGLYQETQYF
TGTGCCAGCAGACGAGAGACTAGCGGATTGTACCAAGAGACCCAGTACTTC
>-|TRBJ2-7|TRBV5-1|TRBD1
CASSKTGEVTYEQYF
TGCGCCAGCAGCAAGACAGGGGAGGTGACCTACGAGCAGTACTTC
>many|TRBJ2-3|TRBV6-2/TRBV6-3|-
CASSYIAQRADTQYF
TGTGCCAGCAGTTACATAGCCCAGCGGGCAGATACGCAGTATTTT
>many|TRBJ2-5|TRBV5-1|-
CASSLVPSQETQYF
TGCGCCAGCAGCTTGGTTCCCTCCCAAGAGACCCAGTACTTC
>many|TRBJ2-4|TRBV3-1|TRBD2
CASSQTLMAGVKNIQYF
TGTGCCAGCAGCCAAACGTTAATGGCGGGAGTCAAAAACATTCAGTACTTC
>many|TRBJ1-1|TRBV7-9|TRBD1
CASSFGGTGGRTEAFF
TGTGCCAGCAGCTTCGGTGGGACAGGGGGAAGGACTGAAGCTTTCTTT
>many|TRBJ2-2|TRBV2|-
CASRRRTGELFF
TGTGCCAGCAGGAGGCGCACCGGGGAGCTGTTTTTT
>many|TRBJ2-2|TRBV29-1|-
CSVEGENTGELFF
TGCAGCGTTGAAGGCGAAAACACCGGGGAGCTGTTTTTT
>many|TRBJ2-5|TRBV5-6|-
CASSPYWGSAQETQYF
TGTGCCAGCAGCCCCTATTGGGGGAGTGCCCAAGAGACCCAGTACTTC
>many|TRBJ1-1|TRBV5-1|-
CASSLVTGGTEAFF
TGCGCCAGCAGCTTGGTGACTGGGGGGACTGAAGCTTTCTTT
>many|TRBJ1-1|TRBV29-1|TRBD1
CSAPRSDRRATEAFF
TGCAGCGCCCCCCGCTCGGACAGGCGGGCCACTGAAGCTTTCTTT
>many|TRBJ2-1|TRBV3-1|-
CASSQGWSSYNEQFF
TGTGCCAGCAGCCAAGGGTGGAGCTCCTACAATGAGCAGTTCTTC
>many|TRBJ2-7|TRBV20-1|-
CSGTVNYEQYF
TGCAGTGGAACAGTCAACTACGAGCAGTACTTC
>many|TRBJ2-2|TRBV7-2|-
CASSFISATGELFF
TGTGCCAGCAGCTTTATATCGGCCACCGGGGAGCTGTTTTTT
>many|TRBJ2-3|TRBV29-1|TRBD1
CSVGTGLKDTQYF
TGCAGCGTTGGGACAGGGCTGAAAGATACGCAGTATTTT
>-|TRBJ2-1|TRBV7-3|TRBD2
CASSMTSGNNYNEQFF
TGTGCCAGCAGCATGACTAGCGGGAATAACTACAATGAGCAGTTCTTC
>many|TRBJ2-7|TRBV20-1|TRBD1
CSARGQRTGFREQYF
TGCAGTGCTAGGGGGCAGAGGACAGGGTTCCGCGAGCAGTACTTC
>many|TRBJ2-1|TRBV5-1|-
CASSLGGSNNNEQFF
TGCGCCAGCAGCTTGGGTGGGAGCAATAACAATGAGCAGTTCTTC
>few|TRBJ2-1|TRBV5-6|-
CASSQKGGNYEQFF
TGTGCCAGCAGCCAAAAGGGGGGAAATTATGAGCAGTTCTTC
>many|TRBJ2-6|TRBV5-5|TRBD1
CASSLQDRLTF
TGTGCCAGCAGCCTCCAGGACAGGTTGACTTTC
>-|TRBJ2-7|TRBV5-1|TRBD2
CASSLFGGRDEQYF
TGCGCCAGCAGCTTGTTCGGGGGGAGGGACGAGCAGTACTTC
>many|TRBJ2-1|TRBV28|TRBD2
CASSFFSGRGDNEQFF
TGTGCCAGCAGTTTCTTCTCCGGGAGGGGGGACAATGAGCAGTTCTTC
>many|TRBJ2-1|TRBV20-1|TRBD2
CSAKLAGGPYNEQFF
TGCAGTGCGAAACTAGCGGGGGGGCCCTACAATGAGCAGTTCTTC
>few|TRBJ2-7|TRBV11-2|-
CASSLDRTGSYEQYF
TGTGCCAGCAGCTTAGATCGGACGGGCTCCTACGAGCAGTACTTC
>many|TRBJ2-1|TRBV9|TRBD2
CASSVALAGTLQFF
TGTGCCAGCAGCGTAGCCCTAGCGGGCACCCTCCAGTTCTTC
>few|TRBJ2-5|TRBV11-2|TRBD2
CASSFRLAGEQETQYF
TGTGCCAGCAGCTTTAGACTAGCGGGAGAACAGGAGACCCAGTACTTC
>-|TRBJ2-1|TRBV11-2|-
CASSLALGPHYNEQFF
TGTGCCAGCAGCTTAGCACTCGGACCTCACTACAATGAGCAGTTCTTC
>many|TRBJ2-7|TRBV5-1|-
CASSPDGQPNRNEQYF
TGCGCCAGCAGCCCGGACGGACAGCCTAACCGGAACGAGCAGTACTTC
>many|TRBJ1-2|TRBV7-2|TRBD1
CASSARTGGDNYGYTF
TGTGCCAGCAGCGCACGGACAGGGGGCGATAACTATGGCTACACCTTC
>many|TRBJ1-1|TRBV7-9|-
CASSERAGTEAFF
TGTGCCAGCAGCGAGAGGGCAGGCACTGAAGCTTTCTTT
>many|TRBJ1-1|TRBV9|-
CASSVEVGTEAFF
TGTGCCAGCAGCGTAGAAGTGGGTACTGAAGCTTTCTTT
>many|TRBJ1-5|TRBV20-1|-
CSASLGAGQPQHF
TGCAGTGCTAGCCTGGGGGCGGGTCAGCCCCAGCATTTT
>many|TRBJ1-2|TRBV28|TRBD1
CASSPGQGVGGYTF
TGTGCCAGCAGCCCGGGACAGGGAGTAGGTGGCTACACCTTC
>many|TRBJ1-1|TRBV5-1|TRBD1
CASSSGGGQGNTEAFF
TGCGCCAGCAGCTCCGGAGGGGGACAGGGGAACACTGAAGCTTTCTTT
>many|TRBJ2-1|TRBV20-1|-
CSALPQGPYNEQFF
TGCAGTGCTCTCCCCCAGGGGCCGTACAATGAGCAGTTCTTC